One sample yielded the 6 T cell receptor beta chains listed below, sequenced in a study of naive and memory T cell subsets. The SP2 primer and nested alpha and beta constant region primers amplified ligated cDNA in four rounds. Each CDR3 protein is one row after TCRdb ran MiXCR on the UMI-ligation and nested PCR reads. The sample has tens of thousands of distinct CDR3 sequences; approximately 11% are singletons. Treatment described: skin biopsy from PPD injection site in Mantoux-positive individual. An oligonucleotide containing a UMI was ligated to the 3' end of TCR cDNA. This specimen consisted of skin, obtained from a tuberculin skin test site. These receptors were obtained from an adult in good health.

This clonotype is medium-sized. The chain employs TRBV20-1 and TRBJ1-5; 7 bases map to TRBD1. The CDR3 has 17 residues. V trimming: 5 bases; J trimming: 0 bases; junction bases outside the gene matches: 13. Germline CDR1 and CDR2: DFQATT and SNEGSKA (reference sequence). The CDR3 DNA follows: TGCAGTGCTGTACGGGACAGAGAAGTGCATAGCAATCAGCCCCAGCATTTT. This translates into CSAVRDREVHSNQPQHF.

This clonotype has just a few counts. The genes are TRBV6-2 or TRBV6-3 and TRBJ2-2; D call uncertain. V was trimmed by 6 bases and J by 5 bases, leaving 10 bases between them. CDR1 is MNHEY and CDR2 is SVGEGT in the germline V gene. The CDR3 contains 13 residues. CDR3 nucleotides: TGTGCCAGCAGCCTCCCAGAGACCGGGGAGCTGTTTTTT. Protein sequence: CASSLPETGELFF.

CDR3 coding DNA: TGTGCCAGTACCTCATTCACGGACGGATTCAACTCACCCCTCCACTTT. Encoded protein: CASTSFTDGFNSPLHF. This chain connects TRBV19 to TRBJ1-6, with D unclear. The CDR3 consists of 16 residues. V lost 7 bases to trimming and J lost 10 bases, with 23 bases between them. Germline CDR1 is LNHDA and CDR2 is SQIVND (reference sequence). Full variable domain (remainder filled in from reference TRBV19 and TRBJ1-6): DGGITQSPKYLFRKEGQNVTLSCEQNLNHDAMYWYRQDPGQGLRLIYYSQIVNDFQKGDIAEGYSVSREKKESFPLTVTSAQKNPTAFYLCASTSFTDGFNSPLHFGNGTRLTVT.

Ten or more counts support this clonotype. V gene TRBV20-1 combines with J gene TRBJ1-4; D is unresolved. The CDR3 is 14 amino acids. Looked up from germline, CDR1 is DFQATT and CDR2 is SNEGSKA (reference sequence). Trimming took 0 bases from V and 1 from J, leaving 6 bases between them. The CDR3 sequence: CSARDTQTNEKLFF. The CDR3, as DNA: TGCAGTGCTAGAGATACGCAAACTAATGAAAAACTGTTTTTT.

This clonotype was counted a few times. A junction end diverges from the germline sequence, so it may reflect a read error. J is TRBJ2-7 and V is TRBV7-9; D not certain. CDR3 length: 11 amino acids. Per the germline V gene, CDR1 is SEHNR and CDR2 is FQNEAQ (reference sequence). The CDR3 spells CASSLGPTPNF. In DNA, the CDR3 is TGTGCCAGCAGCTTAGGCCCCACCCCAAACTTC.

The chain carries TRBV29-1 and TRBJ2-7; 7 nucleotides line up with TRBD1. Germline lookup yields CDR1 SQVTM and CDR2 ANQGSEA. V shed 6 bases and J 9 bases; nucleotides not matched to a gene: 5. This CDR3 has 10 residues. The CDR3 DNA reads TGCAGCGTGGAACAGGGGCGGCAGTACTTC. Its protein product is CSVEQGRQYF.